This entry is about one T cell receptor (beta chain). The final CDR3 position lacks the conserved phenylalanine or tryptophan, pointing to a likely read error. No DNA is shown, since the ends of the CDR3 on it are uncertain; the CDR3 is the one TCRdb lists. This specimen belongs to a study of tumor and adjacent non-tumor tissue in lung cancer. No cell sorting was done before RNA was extracted from the tissue. More than 3 cm separated this lung sample from the edge of the tumor. A modified ARM-PCR protocol with three rounds of nested PCR amplified TCRbeta. TCRdb independently ran MiXCR on the multiplex PCR reads; one entry per CDR3 protein. The sample comprises tens of thousands of distinct CDR3 sequences, just over 75% of which are singletons, and approximately 40% rests with the top ten. CDR1 and CDR2 (germline): ENHRY, SYGVKD. With termini counted, the CDR3 has 13 amino acids.

The chain carries TRBV10-3 and TRBJ1-2. This TCR derives from a man aged 65 to 79 with non-small cell lung cancer. Source material: distant non-tumor lung tissue. The CDR3: CAFSAEQSHGYTS.